Listed below are T cell receptor beta chains from one sample, sequenced in a study of blood T cell repertoires in COVID-19. Here immunoSEQ multiplex PCR was the method, and the copy in TCRdb shows in-frame clones only, minus some. This sample has 200,000 to 300,000 clones; 81% occur once, and the top ten carry about 8%. Source material: peripheral blood. The receptor source for this set is a woman of 80 years or more with acute or convalescent COVID-19. Both conserved end residues are trimmed from each CDR3. D genes are given only for firm matches.

v_call	d_call	j_call	cdr3_aa
TRBV5-1	-	TRBJ2-3	ASKLAQTTSTDTQY
TRBV2	-	TRBJ2-7	ASSDVSGIEQY
TRBV7-9	TRBD2	TRBJ2-5	ASRRTSGVGETQY
TRBV2	TRBD1	TRBJ2-7	ASSSPPLTGGAYEQY
TRBV3-1/TRBV3-2	TRBD1	TRBJ1-2	ASSQDGTVYGYT
TRBV6-5	TRBD1	TRBJ1-1	ASGDRGRRTEAF
TRBV6-5	-	TRBJ2-7	ASSQDNRVYEQY
TRBV9	-	TRBJ2-1	ASSVGLTNEQF
TRBV19	-	TRBJ1-3	ASSLLVGISGNTIY
TRBV5-1	TRBD1	TRBJ1-1	ASSLTTGGWFANTEAF
TRBV14	TRBD2	TRBJ2-3	ASSVGLAVSTDTQY
TRBV25-1	TRBD1	TRBJ1-4	ASSGRQGRFSADEKLF
TRBV2	-	TRBJ1-6	ASSPFLTPGGGSPLH
TRBV7-9	-	TRBJ2-2	ASSPSQGELF
TRBV7-6	-	TRBJ1-3	ASSLGRSSGNTIY
TRBV19	TRBD1	TRBJ1-5	ASRDQGDQPQH
TRBV18	TRBD2	TRBJ2-1	ASSPVSGRTNSYNEQF
TRBV10-1	-	TRBJ1-1	ASSPGLNTEAF
TRBV5-1	TRBD1	TRBJ1-1	ASSFGQGSGTEAF
TRBV2	TRBD1	TRBJ2-3	ASSANRGLGDTQY
TRBV5-6	TRBD1	TRBJ1-5	ASSLGTGGNSNQPQH
TRBV12-3/TRBV12-4	-	TRBJ1-1	ASSLGQDTEAF
TRBV27	-	TRBJ1-3	ASSNVGARSSGNTIY
TRBV3-1/TRBV3-2	-	TRBJ1-5	ASSQGGSNQPQH
TRBV18	TRBD1	TRBJ2-1	ASSSRGRNEQF
TRBV4-2	-	TRBJ1-2	ASSPTGSSNYGYT
TRBV29-1	TRBD2	TRBJ2-5	SVQREGPETQY
TRBV19	-	TRBJ2-3	ASSIAPGSSTDTQY
TRBV9	TRBD2	TRBJ2-3	ASSPPGLAGQDTQY
TRBV7-9	-	TRBJ2-7	ASSLMDLGEQY
TRBV21-1	-	TRBJ2-5	ASSKYAPPGGKEETQY
TRBV7-2	TRBD2	TRBJ2-7	ASSLVGGGAGEQY
TRBV6-5	TRBD1	TRBJ1-3	ASSPGTGGNTIY
TRBV10-3	TRBD2	TRBJ2-5	AISGTSGTSGETQY
TRBV5-4	-	TRBJ1-3	ASTRRGTGNTIY
TRBV15	TRBD2	TRBJ2-1	ATSRDLAGGSREQF
TRBV10-2	TRBD2	TRBJ2-3	ASSESLAGITDTQY
TRBV3-1/TRBV3-2	-	TRBJ2-1	ASSQDLVAYNEQF
TRBV7-8	TRBD2	TRBJ2-3	ASSLPAGGSTDTQY
TRBV21-1	-	TRBJ1-5	ASSKGRWFEGRQPQH
TRBV4-1	TRBD2	TRBJ2-7	ASSQGTRSLAGGPKY
TRBV14	-	TRBJ1-6	ASSQGGRGSSPLH
TRBV7-9	-	TRBJ2-3	ASSSREATDTQY
TRBV5-1	TRBD2	TRBJ2-7	ASSYSGTTYEQY
TRBV3-1/TRBV3-2	TRBD2	TRBJ2-3	ASSQAGGVTDTQY
TRBV6-5	TRBD2	TRBJ2-7	ASRGLAGSYEQY
TRBV7-2	-	TRBJ2-7	ASSLGPYASEQY
TRBV3-1/TRBV3-2	TRBD1	TRBJ1-2	ASRGAGQGSGYT
TRBV7-9	TRBD1	TRBJ2-1	ASSLTTGGNEQF
TRBV13	TRBD1	TRBJ2-7	ASGTGPGSYEQY
TRBV3-1/TRBV3-2	-	TRBJ1-1	ASSQEAVQNTEAF
TRBV10-3	TRBD1	TRBJ2-7	AIGSGTGAPYEQY
TRBV12-2	-	TRBJ1-5	ASRLRGDVGGYQPQH
TRBV7-2	TRBD2	TRBJ2-1	ASSLERAGGFNEQF
TRBV6-5	-	TRBJ2-7	ASSQGPLGHEQY
TRBV5-1	-	TRBJ2-1	ASSFNNEQF
TRBV3-1/TRBV3-2	-	TRBJ1-1	ASSQVGGGRATEAF
TRBV9	-	TRBJ1-5	ASSVGGGQPQH
TRBV5-6	-	TRBJ1-2	ASRDSSPGYT
TRBV7-2	TRBD1	TRBJ1-1	ASSFQGANTEAF